The entry that follows covers one T cell receptor (beta chain) sequence. The CDR3 is made up of 11 amino acids. The V and J ends lost 4 bases and 5 bases respectively, with 8 bases between them. The germline V gene has CDR1 SQVTM and CDR2 ANQGSEA. Measured with immunoSEQ multiplex PCR; TCRdb has only the in-frame clones, and not every one. The sample lists 150,000 to 200,000 clones, around 87% occurring once. The entry originates in a study of blood T cell repertoires in COVID-19. Study information: Both acute and convalescent COVID-19 samples were obtained from the United States, Italy and Spain.

This clonotype was obtained from a woman over 75 in a cohort sampled during active or convalescent COVID-19. The chain combines TRBV29-1 with TRBJ2-5; D may be TRBD1 (6 bases). The specimen sequenced was peripheral blood. CDR3 coding DNA: TGCAGCGTTGTGCAGGGGGAGACCCAGTACTTC. This gives the protein CSVVQGETQYF.